The present entry profiles one T cell receptor beta chain with its context. As originally analysed: Reference gene primer amplification gave nucleated cell count estimates. The table came from immunoSEQ multiplex PCR; TCRdb's copy has only in-frame clones and leaves some out. V, J and clone size are those of that table, while D and trimming were read from the DNA. The sample shows tens of thousands of clones, more than 80% of them seen only once. The CDR3 is 16 residues long. Germline V CDR1 and CDR2: MNHEY, SMNVEV (reference sequence). Between the trimmed V and J ends, which lost 3 bases and 5 bases, there was a span of 17 bases. These data belong to a study of blood T cell repertoires in COVID-19. Turning to the study itself: Acute and convalescent COVID-19 samples came from the United States, Italy and Spain. The cDNA or gDNA used as material had been derived from T cells, B-cell-depleted T cells, or PBMCs.

The TCR comes from an older woman with acute or convalescent COVID-19. Sequences were obtained from peripheral blood. The rearrangement links TRBV27 to TRBJ1-5, with D possibly TRBD1 on 5 matching bases. CDR3 residues: CASSFLTPTGDQPQHF. The CDR3 DNA follows: TGTGCCAGCAGTTTCCTCACCCCGACGGGGGATCAGCCCCAGCATTTT.